These 30 T cell receptor beta chains originate from one sample sequenced in a study of blood T cell repertoires in COVID-19. The data were produced by immunoSEQ multiplex PCR, yet TCRdb's version contains in-frame clones alone and is incomplete. The sample lists around 250,000 clones, around 84% occurring once. The sample comprised peripheral blood. These receptors were obtained from a woman aged 70 to 79 with active or convalescent COVID-19.

V and J are TRBV11-2 and TRBJ2-5, with a weak D call TRBD2 (6 bases). V gave up 5 bases and J gave up 5 bases, with 21 bases separating them. The CDR3 covers 16 residues. Germline V lookup: CDR1 SGHAT, CDR2 FQNNGV. The CDR3 nucleotides read TGTGCCAGCAGCCCCCAAGGAGGGGCCATTGGGGAGACCCAGTACTTC. Translated, it gives CASSPQGGAIGETQYF.

V gene TRBV4-1 combines with J gene TRBJ2-7, with 9 bases that match TRBD1. Germline loops: CDR1 MGHRA, CDR2 YSYEKL. The CDR3 is made up of 15 amino acids. The ends lost 1 base at V and 7 bases at J; junction bases unmatched: 8. Written as DNA, the CDR3 is TGCGCCAGCAGCCAAGTTGGGACAGGGTTAGTAGAGCAGTACTTC. Its protein product is CASSQVGTGLVEQYF.

This chain links TRBV7-2 with TRBJ2-7; 10 nucleotides line up with TRBD1. CDR3 size: 16 residues. V dropped 5 bases and J dropped 4; count of bases not matched to a gene: 11. Per the germline V gene, CDR1 is SGHTA and CDR2 is FQGNSA. This CDR3 reads CASSQKRGQGEYEQYF. The CDR3 DNA follows: TGTGCCAGCAGCCAGAAGAGAGGACAGGGGGAGTACGAGCAGTACTTC.

As for this clone: One end of the junction fails to match germline, which may point to a read error. This rearrangement joins TRBV6-6 to TRBJ1-2; 8 bases are shared with TRBD1. The CDR3 sequence is 15 residues long. Germline V lookup: CDR1 MNHNY, CDR2 SVGAGI (reference sequence). The CDR3: CASSHPGQESGGCTF. In nucleotides, the CDR3 is TGTGCCAGCAGTCATCCGGGACAGGAGTCTGGTGGCTGCACCTTC.

The chain has TRBV6-5 and TRBJ1-2; a possible D gene is TRBD1 (5 bases). Per the germline V gene, CDR1 is MNHEY and CDR2 is SVGAGI. The CDR3 length is 14 residues. Trimming cost V 0 bases and J 8 bases, with 13 bases left between them. CDR3 loop: CASSYSGGRGGYTF. The CDR3 coding sequence is TGTGCCAGCAGTTACTCGGGGGGAAGGGGAGGCTACACCTTC.

The chain links TRBV2 to TRBJ1-2, with 7 bases identical to TRBD1. V was clipped by 4 bases and J by 7 bases; unmatched bases: 6. The germline V gene encodes CDR1 SNHLY and CDR2 FYNNEI. The CDR3 length is 13 residues. The chain's CDR3 is CASSARTGGGYTF. In DNA, the CDR3 is TGTGCCAGCAGTGCTCGGACAGGTGGTGGCTACACCTTC.

In its sample, this clone was seen a few times. The rearrangement links TRBV2 to TRBJ1-1, with D possibly being TRBD1 (5 bases). Germline V gene lookup returns CDR1 SNHLY and CDR2 FYNNEI. V dropped 6 bases and J dropped 6 bases, with 14 bases sitting between them. The length of the CDR3 is 13 residues. The CDR3 sequence: CASRGEGSAEAFF. CDR3 sequence (DNA): TGTGCCAGCAGGGGGGAGGGTTCGGCTGAAGCTTTCTTT.

This sequence joins TRBV11-2 and TRBJ1-1, with 9 nucleotides matching TRBD1. Trimming removed 1 base from V and 5 bases from J; junction bases left unmatched: 8. Germline CDR1 SGHAT, CDR2 FQNNGV. This CDR3 contains 16 residues. CDR3: CASSLATGGGGTEAFF. The CDR3 coding sequence is TGTGCCAGCAGCTTAGCTACAGGGGGCGGTGGGACTGAAGCTTTCTTT.

The rearrangement uses TRBV6-2 or TRBV6-3 and TRBJ2-7; a possible D gene is TRBD1 (5 bases). The CDR3 covers 14 residues. The V end lost 5 bases, the J end lost 0 bases, and 11 bases lay between the germline ends. From germline, CDR1 is MNHEY and CDR2 SVGEGT. CDR3 DNA sequence: TGTGCCAGCAGTAGACAGCACAGCTCCTACGAGCAGTACTTC. This encodes CASSRQHSSYEQYF.

The chain is built from TRBV19 and TRBJ1-1; D unresolved. Trimming removed 2 bases at V and 0 bases at J, with 10 bases between. The germline V gene has CDR1 LNHDA and CDR2 SQIVND (reference sequence). The CDR3 loop spans 15 amino acids. This chain's CDR3 is CASSILDGVNTEAFF. The CDR3 DNA follows: TGTGCCAGTAGTATATTGGACGGGGTGAACACTGAAGCTTTCTTT.

The chain recombines TRBV19 with TRBJ1-5; 7 positions match TRBD1. Germline V gene data show CDR1 as LNHDA and CDR2 as SQIVND (reference sequence). The CDR3 has 15 residues. V was pared by 5 bases and J by 0 bases, with 4 bases of the junction left unmatched. DNA for the CDR3: TGTGCCAGTAGTGGTCGACAGGGTAGCAATCAGCCCCAGCATTTT. The encoded protein is CASSGRQGSNQPQHF.

The rearrangement links TRBV5-4 to TRBJ1-2; 10 nucleotides line up with TRBD1. The length of the CDR3 is 14 residues. V lost 4 bases to trimming and J lost 6 bases; unmatched junction nucleotides: 6. CDR1 is SGHNT and CDR2 is YYREEE in the germline V gene (reference sequence). The CDR3 coding sequence is TGTGCCAGCAGCGTACCGGGACAGGGGCATGGCTACACCTTC. This gives the protein CASSVPGQGHGYTF.

The chain uses TRBV5-1 and TRBJ2-7; D remains unclear. The V end lost 0 bases, the J end lost 2 bases, and 12 bases lay between the germline ends. CDR3 length equals 15 residues. The V gene's germline CDR1 is SGHRS and CDR2 YFSETQ. Here the CDR3 reads CASSLGGSRTYEQYF. The CDR3 DNA sequence: TGCGCCAGCAGCTTGGGTGGCTCTAGGACCTACGAGCAGTACTTC. Using reference TRBV5-1 and TRBJ2-7 for the parts outside the CDR3, the full variable domain is KAGVTQTPRYLIKTRGQQVTLSCSPISGHRSVSWYQQTPGQGLQFLFEYFSETQRNKGNFPGRFSGRQFSNSRSEMNVSTLELGDSALYLCASSLGGSRTYEQYFGPGTRLTVT.

The chain carries TRBV4-2 and TRBJ2-2, with 14 bases identical to TRBD2. Trimming cost V 3 bases and J 0 bases; bases outside gene matches: 6. Germline values: CDR1 LGHNA, CDR2 YNFKEQ. The CDR3 covers 19 residues. For the CDR3, the DNA is TGTGCCAGCAGCCACCCGGGACTAGCGGGGGCCACGAACACCGGGGAGCTGTTTTTT. This encodes CASSHPGLAGATNTGELFF.

V usage is TRBV5-1 and J usage is TRBJ2-7; 9 positions match TRBD1. This CDR3 region has 15 residues. The germline V gene has CDR1 SGHRS and CDR2 YFSETQ. The V gene end was trimmed by 4 bases and the J gene end by 2 bases; junction bases not matched to a gene: 7. CDR3 nucleotide sequence: TGCGCCAGCAGCAGACAGGGGGGGACTCCCTACGAGCAGTACTTC. It encodes CASSRQGGTPYEQYF.

In its sample, this clone was seen once. The gene calls are TRBV7-3 and TRBJ2-3; D is possibly TRBD1 (5 bases). Germline loops: CDR1 SGHTA, CDR2 FQGTGA. This CDR3 spans 15 amino acids. Trimming left V 3 bases short and J 0 bases short, with 10 bases between. The CDR3 nucleotides read TGTGCCAGCAGCTTTGGGGCCGGAAGCACAGATACGCAGTATTTT. It encodes CASSFGAGSTDTQYF.

V gene TRBV23-1 combines with J gene TRBJ1-3, with D hard to call. TRBV23-1 is an open reading frame, and its role is uncertain. The V end lost 4 bases, the J end lost 8 bases, and 15 bases lay between the germline ends. This CDR3 is built from 14 residues. The CDR3 is CASSRPSWEDTIYF. In nucleotides, the CDR3 is TGCGCCAGCAGTCGTCCGTCCTGGGAGGACACCATATATTTT.

The chain has TRBV4-2 and TRBJ1-2; TRBD1 aligns across 8 bases. Germline loops: CDR1 LGHNA, CDR2 YNFKEQ. The trim removed 0 bases at V and 3 bases at J, leaving 12 bases unmatched. This CDR3 comprises 18 residues. CDR3 bases: TGTGCCAGCAGCCAAGAGGCGACAGGGGAGAGAAGGGACTATGGCTACACCTTC. Its protein product is CASSQEATGERRDYGYTF.

The chain uses TRBV12-3 or TRBV12-4 and TRBJ2-3; tentative D call: TRBD2 (5 bases). V was cut by 3 bases and J by 5 bases, with 6 bases left in between. CDR3 length: 12 residues. The CDR3 region is CASSLAGDTQYF. In DNA form, the CDR3 reads TGTGCCAGCAGTTTGGCGGGAGATACGCAGTATTTT.

The chain carries TRBV5-1 and TRBJ2-7; 10 bases match TRBD1. The germline gives CDR1 SGHRS, CDR2 YFSETQ. Losses at the gene ends were 4 bases for V and 3 bases for J; bases not matched to a gene: 4. The CDR3 has 14 amino acids. The CDR3 sequence is CASSRGQGNYEQYF. CDR3 DNA sequence: TGCGCCAGCAGCCGGGGACAGGGGAACTACGAGCAGTACTTC.

The CDR3, as DNA: TGCAGTGCTAGTCTCGGGGTGAGGAACACCGGGGAGCTGTTTTTT. Translated: CSASLGVRNTGELFF. This chain joins TRBV20-1 and TRBJ2-2, with D perhaps matching TRBD2 (5 bases). Germline V gene lookup returns CDR1 DFQATT and CDR2 SNEGSKA (reference sequence). This CDR3 comprises 15 residues. With 3 bases removed from V and 1 base from J, the gap between germline ends came to 12 bases.

V and J are TRBV6-5 and TRBJ2-5; the match to TRBD2 covers 8 bases. The CDR3 sequence is 15 residues long. Trimming cost V 7 bases and J 1 base; bases outside gene matches: 8. From germline, CDR1 is MNHEY and CDR2 SVGAGI. The CDR3 region is CASNRGAGGQETQYF. For the CDR3, the DNA is TGTGCCAGCAACCGAGGCGCGGGGGGCCAAGAGACCCAGTACTTC.

The chain uses TRBV3-1 (or the pseudogene TRBV3-2) and TRBJ2-4; 14 nucleotides match TRBD2. Trimming at V came to 3 bases and at J to 1 base, leaving 5 bases not matched to a gene. The CDR3 extends over 18 amino acids. Germline V gives CDR1 LGHDT, CDR2 YNNKEL (reference sequence). The CDR3 region has the DNA TGTGCCAGCAGCCAGGGACTAGCGGGGGCAGGGGCCAAAAACATTCAGTACTTC. Its protein is CASSQGLAGAGAKNIQYF.

The V call is TRBV29-1, the J call TRBJ2-4; 7 bases line up with TRBD1. V gave up 6 bases and J gave up 5 bases; unmatched junction bases: 13. The CDR3 spans 15 residues. Per the germline V gene, CDR1 is SQVTM and CDR2 is ANQGSEA. CDR3 coding DNA: TGCAGCGTGCGACCGGGACAGCATCTGGAAAACATTCAGTACTTC. It translates to CSVRPGQHLENIQYF.

Notes on this clone: One end of the junction fails to match germline, which may point to a read error. This chain uses TRBV7-3 with TRBJ2-7; 7 nucleotides line up with TRBD2. Germline V gene sequence: CDR1 SGHTA, CDR2 FQGTGA. CDR3 length: 16 amino acids. The CDR3 DNA follows: TGTGCCAGCAGCCTAACGGGGGGAAAGACCCCCTACGAGCAGTACTTC. Protein: CASSLTGGKTPYEQYF.

This chain links TRBV5-1 with TRBJ1-2; TRBD1 aligns across 8 bases. Germline CDR1 and CDR2: SGHRS and YFSETQ. V lost 0 bases to trimming and J lost 1 base; unmatched junction nucleotides: 2. The CDR3 consists of 15 residues. For the CDR3, the DNA is TGCGCCAGCAGCTTGGTGACAGGGGATAACTATGGCTACACCTTC. It codes for CASSLVTGDNYGYTF. The whole variable domain, filled in from reference TRBV5-1 and TRBJ1-2, reads KAGVTQTPRYLIKTRGQQVTLSCSPISGHRSVSWYQQTPGQGLQFLFEYFSETQRNKGNFPGRFSGRQFSNSRSEMNVSTLELGDSALYLCASSLVTGDNYGYTFGSGTRLTVV.

This clone was seen a single time. The V gene is TRBV6-5, the J gene TRBJ1-5; TRBD1 might be the D (6 bases). Trimming left V 5 bases short and J 7 bases short, with 15 bases between. The germline V gene encodes CDR1 MNHEY and CDR2 SVGAGI. The length of the CDR3 is 14 residues. The CDR3 DNA reads as TGTGCCAGCAGTCTTCGGACAGTAATCCAGCCCCAGCATTTT. It specifies CASSLRTVIQPQHF.

This clone was picked up one time. This chain connects TRBV20-1 to TRBJ2-2, with TRBD1 matching 8 bases. Trimming at V came to 3 bases and at J to 5 bases, leaving 8 bases not matched to a gene. Per germline, CDR1 DFQATT and CDR2 SNEGSKA (reference sequence). The CDR3 covers 15 residues. The CDR3 loop reads CSASVRQGWTGELFF. The CDR3 DNA is TGCAGTGCTAGTGTGAGACAGGGGTGGACCGGGGAGCTGTTTTTT.

The chain recombines TRBV2 with TRBJ1-2; D not certain. From germline, CDR1 is SNHLY and CDR2 FYNNEI. The CDR3 is made up of 15 amino acids. The ends were cut back, 6 bases at V and 2 bases at J, with 16 bases in the middle. The CDR3 DNA follows: TGTGCCAGCAGCCTTCGGGAGGGTGACAACTATGGCTACACCTTC. It codes for CASSLREGDNYGYTF.

The sample holds a few counts of this clone. The chain has TRBV29-1 and TRBJ2-6, with TRBD1 identical over 7 bases. V dropped 6 bases and J dropped 2; count of bases not matched to a gene: 4. This CDR3 is built from 14 residues. Germline assignment: CDR1 SQVTM and CDR2 ANQGSEA. CDR3 region: CSVPQGAGANVLTF. Written as DNA, the CDR3 is TGCAGCGTACCGCAGGGGGCTGGGGCCAACGTCCTGACTTTC.